This T cell receptor (beta chain) was sequenced for a study of OX40 agonist ivuxolimab in advanced cancers. The cohort excluded patients with autoimmune disease history or systemic immunosuppression. Data came from immunoSEQ multiplex PCR; TCRdb stores just in-frame clones and leaves some out. The table lists almost 70,000 clones, roughly 88% of them singletons. This CDR3 is built from 13 residues. The germline gives CDR1 SGHTA, CDR2 FQGNSA. Trimming took off 0 bases at V and 3 bases at J, with 5 bases between the two ends. Study findings and constraints: Both CD4+ and CD8+ T cell populations in blood had undergone clonal expansion by week 6 at 0.1 to 3.0 mg/kg.

For this clone: The antigen remains undetermined.

This TCR derives from an adult with an advanced solid tumor such as melanoma, head and neck, liver or kidney cancer. This material consisted of CD4+ or CD8+ T cells sorted from blood, taken in a trial of the OX40 agonist ivuxolimab. The chain recombines TRBV7-2 with TRBJ1-2; unclear D gene. CDR3 DNA: TGTGCCAGCAGCTTAGCAGGGTACTATGGCTACACCTTC. This codes for CASSLAGYYGYTF.